Described below is a single T cell receptor beta chain sequence and its context. Its antigen is not identified. One junction end does not reproduce the germline sequence, and a read error may be involved. These data are taken from a study of blood T cells in healthy people across ages. Germline CDR1 reads MNHEY; CDR2 reads SMNVEV (reference sequence). The CDR3 consists of 15 residues. Findings and limits, study-wide: Because sorting was not performed, PBMCs prevented conclusive naive versus antigen-experienced comparison. While age rose, TCR beta diversity per million T cells dropped in a roughly linear way.

Together with a sample-barcoded 5' primer, a J-beta primer mix was included in a second PCR lasting about 6 to 11 cycles. TCRdb re-called the 5' RACE reads with MiXCR, one entry per CDR3 protein. The sample gives hundreds of thousands of distinct CDR3 sequences, approximately 30% of which show up once; 15% to 19% is in the top ten. Sample: blood. The chain couples TRBV27 to TRBJ1-4, with D hard to call. The receptor was derived from a woman of 80 years or more in good health. The CDR3 region is CASSRYGIQNEKRFF. CDR3 coding DNA: TGTGCCAGCAGTCGCTACGGAATCCAAAACGAAAAACGGTTTTTT.